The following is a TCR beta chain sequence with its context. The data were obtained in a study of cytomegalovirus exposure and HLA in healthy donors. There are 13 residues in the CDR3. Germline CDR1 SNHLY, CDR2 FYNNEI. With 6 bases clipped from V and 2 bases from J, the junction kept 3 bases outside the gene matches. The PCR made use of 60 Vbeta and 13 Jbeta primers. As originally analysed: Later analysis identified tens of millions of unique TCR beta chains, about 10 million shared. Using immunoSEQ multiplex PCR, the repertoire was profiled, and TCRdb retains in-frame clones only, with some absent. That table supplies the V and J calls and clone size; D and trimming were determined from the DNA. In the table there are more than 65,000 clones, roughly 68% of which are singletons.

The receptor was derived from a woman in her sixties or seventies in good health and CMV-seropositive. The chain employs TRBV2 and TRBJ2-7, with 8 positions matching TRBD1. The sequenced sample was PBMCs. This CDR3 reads CASSRQGTYEQYF. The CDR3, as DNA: TGTGCCAGCAGCCGACAGGGGACCTACGAGCAGTACTTC.